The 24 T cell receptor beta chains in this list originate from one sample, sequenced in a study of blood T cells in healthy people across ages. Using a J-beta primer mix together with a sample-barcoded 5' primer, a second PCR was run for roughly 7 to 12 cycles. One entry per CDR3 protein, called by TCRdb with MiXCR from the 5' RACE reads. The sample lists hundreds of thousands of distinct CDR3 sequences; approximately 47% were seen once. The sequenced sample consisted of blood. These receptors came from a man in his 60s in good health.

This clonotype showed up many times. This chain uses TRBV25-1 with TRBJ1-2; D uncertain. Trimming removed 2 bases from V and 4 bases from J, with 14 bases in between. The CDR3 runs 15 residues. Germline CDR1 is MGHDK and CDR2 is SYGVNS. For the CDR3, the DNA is TGTGCCAGCAGTGAAGGCCCCGGATGGGCCTATGGCTACACCTTC. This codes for CASSEGPGWAYGYTF.

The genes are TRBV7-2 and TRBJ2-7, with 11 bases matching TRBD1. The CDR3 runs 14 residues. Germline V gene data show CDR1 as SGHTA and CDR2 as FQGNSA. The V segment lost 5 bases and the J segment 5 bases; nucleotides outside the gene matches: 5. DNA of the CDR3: TGTGCCAGCAGCCCCAGGGACAGGGGGGACGAGCAGTACTTC. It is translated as CASSPRDRGDEQYF.

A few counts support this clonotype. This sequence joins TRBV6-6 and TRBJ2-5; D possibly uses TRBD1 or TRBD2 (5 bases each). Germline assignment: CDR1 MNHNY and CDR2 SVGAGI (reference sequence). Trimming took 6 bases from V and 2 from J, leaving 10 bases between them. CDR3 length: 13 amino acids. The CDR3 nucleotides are TGTGCCAGCAGGGGGACGCAACAAGAGACCCAGTACTTC. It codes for CASRGTQQETQYF.

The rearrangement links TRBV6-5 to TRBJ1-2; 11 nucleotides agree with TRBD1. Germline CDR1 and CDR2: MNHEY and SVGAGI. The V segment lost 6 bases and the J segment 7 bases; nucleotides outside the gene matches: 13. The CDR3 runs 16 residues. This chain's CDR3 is CASSRAAGQGAFGYTF. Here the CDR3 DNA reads TGTGCCAGCAGCCGCGCCGCCGGACAGGGGGCTTTTGGCTACACCTTC.

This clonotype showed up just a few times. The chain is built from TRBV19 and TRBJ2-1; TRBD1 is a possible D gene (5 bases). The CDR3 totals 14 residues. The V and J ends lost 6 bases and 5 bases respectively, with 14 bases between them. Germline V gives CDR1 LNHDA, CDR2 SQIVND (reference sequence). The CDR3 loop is CASRGRVIDNEQFF. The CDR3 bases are TGTGCCAGTAGAGGCAGGGTGATCGACAATGAGCAGTTCTTC.

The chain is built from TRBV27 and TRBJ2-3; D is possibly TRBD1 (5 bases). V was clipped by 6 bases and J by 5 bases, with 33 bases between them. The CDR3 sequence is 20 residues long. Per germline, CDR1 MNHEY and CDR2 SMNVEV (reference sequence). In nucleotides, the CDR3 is TGTGCCAGCAGCACTGGCTGGGTCCAGGGCAAGAGCTGGGGAAGAGATACGCAGTATTTT. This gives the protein CASSTGWVQGKSWGRDTQYF.

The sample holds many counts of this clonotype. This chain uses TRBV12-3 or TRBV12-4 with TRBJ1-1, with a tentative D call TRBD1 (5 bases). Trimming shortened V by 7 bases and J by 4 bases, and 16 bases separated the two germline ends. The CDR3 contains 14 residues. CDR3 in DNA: TGTGCCAGCATCGCGAGGGGCAGTGGCACTGAAGCTTTCTTT. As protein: CASIARGSGTEAFF.

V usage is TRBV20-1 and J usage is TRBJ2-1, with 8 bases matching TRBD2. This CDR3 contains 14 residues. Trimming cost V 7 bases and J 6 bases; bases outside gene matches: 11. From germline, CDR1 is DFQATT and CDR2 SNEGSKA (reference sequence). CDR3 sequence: CSVTSGRIGNEQFF. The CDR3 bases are TGCAGTGTGACCAGCGGGAGAATAGGCAATGAGCAGTTCTTC.

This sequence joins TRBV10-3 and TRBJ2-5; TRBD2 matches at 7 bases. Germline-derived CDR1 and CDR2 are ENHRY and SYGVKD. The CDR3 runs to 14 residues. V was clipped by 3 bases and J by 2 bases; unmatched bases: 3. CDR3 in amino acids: CAISEGGGQETQYF. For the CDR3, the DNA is TGTGCCATCAGTGAAGGCGGGGGTCAAGAGACCCAGTACTTC.

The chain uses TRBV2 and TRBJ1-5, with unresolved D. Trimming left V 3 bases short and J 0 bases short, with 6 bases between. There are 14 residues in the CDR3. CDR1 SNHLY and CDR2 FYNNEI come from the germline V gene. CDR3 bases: TGTGCCAGCAGTGAGGGCTTTAGCAATCAGCCCCAGCATTTT. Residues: CASSEGFSNQPQHF.

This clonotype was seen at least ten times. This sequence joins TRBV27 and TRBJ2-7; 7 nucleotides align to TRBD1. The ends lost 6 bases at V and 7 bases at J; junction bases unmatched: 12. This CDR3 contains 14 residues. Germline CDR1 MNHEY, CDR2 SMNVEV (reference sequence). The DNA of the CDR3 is TGTGCCAGCAGCCTCGGGACAGACGCTAGGGAGCAGTACTTC. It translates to CASSLGTDAREQYF.

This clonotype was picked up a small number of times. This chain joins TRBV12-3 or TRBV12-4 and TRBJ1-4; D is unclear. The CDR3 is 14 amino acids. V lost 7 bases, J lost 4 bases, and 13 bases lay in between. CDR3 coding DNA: TGTGCCAGCAAAAAAGAGAGCTATAATGAAAAACTGTTTTTT. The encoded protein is CASKKESYNEKLFF.

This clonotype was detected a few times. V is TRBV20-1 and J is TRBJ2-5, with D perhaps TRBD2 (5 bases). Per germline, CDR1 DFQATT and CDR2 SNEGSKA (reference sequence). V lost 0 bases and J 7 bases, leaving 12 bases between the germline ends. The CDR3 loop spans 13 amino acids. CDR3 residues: CSARDPDSGTQYF. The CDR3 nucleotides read TGCAGTGCTAGAGATCCGGACTCCGGGACCCAGTACTTC.

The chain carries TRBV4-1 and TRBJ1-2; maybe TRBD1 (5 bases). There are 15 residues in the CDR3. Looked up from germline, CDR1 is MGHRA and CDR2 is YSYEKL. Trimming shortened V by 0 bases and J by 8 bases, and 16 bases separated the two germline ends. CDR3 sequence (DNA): TGCGCCAGCAGCCAAGATTTGCGGGCCAGGGACGGCTACACCTTC. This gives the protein CASSQDLRARDGYTF.

The CDR3 spells CASSKALDREGREQYF. CDR3 coding DNA: TGTGCCAGCAGCAAAGCCTTGGACAGGGAGGGACGTGAGCAGTACTTC. The J gene is TRBJ2-5, the V gene TRBV21-1; no check of the table's D call, TRBD1, against the DNA was made. TRBV21-1 is assigned pseudogene status. This CDR3 has 16 amino acids.

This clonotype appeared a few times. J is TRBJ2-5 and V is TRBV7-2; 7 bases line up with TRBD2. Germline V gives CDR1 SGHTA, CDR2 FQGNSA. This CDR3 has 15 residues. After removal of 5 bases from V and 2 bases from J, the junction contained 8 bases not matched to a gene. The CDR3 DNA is TGTGCCAGCAGCCCCCCGGGCGGGAGACAAGAGACCCAGTACTTC. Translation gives CASSPPGGRQETQYF. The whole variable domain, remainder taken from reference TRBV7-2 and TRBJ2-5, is GAGVSQSPSNKVTEKGKDVELRCDPISGHTALYWYRQSLGQGLEFLIYFQGNSAPDKSGLPSDRFSAERTGGSVSTLTIQRTQQEDSAVYLCASSPPGGRQETQYFGPGTRLLVL.

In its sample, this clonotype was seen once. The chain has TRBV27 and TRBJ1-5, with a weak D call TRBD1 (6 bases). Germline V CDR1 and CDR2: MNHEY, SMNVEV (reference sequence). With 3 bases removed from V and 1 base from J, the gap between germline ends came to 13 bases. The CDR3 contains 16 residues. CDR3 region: CASSFSAGESNQPQHF. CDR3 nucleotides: TGTGCCAGCAGTTTCTCGGCAGGGGAAAGCAATCAGCCCCAGCATTTT.

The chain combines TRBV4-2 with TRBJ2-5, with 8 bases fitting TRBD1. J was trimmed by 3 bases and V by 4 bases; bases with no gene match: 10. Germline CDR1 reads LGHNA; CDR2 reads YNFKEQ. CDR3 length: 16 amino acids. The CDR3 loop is CASSLHPGGSEETQYF. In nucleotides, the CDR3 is TGTGCCAGCAGCCTTCACCCAGGGGGCAGCGAAGAGACCCAGTACTTC.

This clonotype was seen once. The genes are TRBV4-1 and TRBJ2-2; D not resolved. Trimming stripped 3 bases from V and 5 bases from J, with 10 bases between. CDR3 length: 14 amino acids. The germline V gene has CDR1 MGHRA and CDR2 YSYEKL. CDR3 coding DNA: TGCGCCAGCAGCCATCCTGGCCGTACCGGGGAGCTGTTTTTT. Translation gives CASSHPGRTGELFF.

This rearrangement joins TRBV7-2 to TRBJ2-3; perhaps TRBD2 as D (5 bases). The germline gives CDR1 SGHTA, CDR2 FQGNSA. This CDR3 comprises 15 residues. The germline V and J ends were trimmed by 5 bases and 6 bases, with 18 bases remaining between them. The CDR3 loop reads CASSPTNSIGDTQYF. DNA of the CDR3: TGTGCCAGCAGCCCGACTAACAGTATCGGGGATACGCAGTATTTT.

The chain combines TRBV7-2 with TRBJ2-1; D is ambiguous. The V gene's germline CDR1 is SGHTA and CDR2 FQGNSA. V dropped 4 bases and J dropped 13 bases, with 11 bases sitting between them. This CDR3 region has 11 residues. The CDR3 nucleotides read TGTGCCAGCAGCTCTCAAGAGACCCAGTTCTTC. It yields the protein CASSSQETQFF. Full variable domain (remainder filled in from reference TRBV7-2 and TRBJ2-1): GAGVSQSPSNKVTEKGKDVELRCDPISGHTALYWYRQSLGQGLEFLIYFQGNSAPDKSGLPSDRFSAERTGGSVSTLTIQRTQQEDSAVYLCASSSQETQFFGPGTRLTVL.

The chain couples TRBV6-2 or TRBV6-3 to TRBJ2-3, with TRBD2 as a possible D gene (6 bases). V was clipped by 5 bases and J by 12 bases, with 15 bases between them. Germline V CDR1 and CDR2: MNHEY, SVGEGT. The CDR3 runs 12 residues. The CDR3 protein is CASSIGPGSQYF. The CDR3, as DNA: TGTGCCAGCAGTATAGGCCCCGGGAGCCAGTATTTT.

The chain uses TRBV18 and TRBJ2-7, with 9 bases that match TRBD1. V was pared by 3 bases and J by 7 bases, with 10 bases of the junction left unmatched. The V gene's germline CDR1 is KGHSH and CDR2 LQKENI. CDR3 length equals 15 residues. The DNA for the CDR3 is TGTGCCAGCTCACCGAGGACAGGGGCCTACAATGAGCAGTACTTC. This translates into CASSPRTGAYNEQYF.

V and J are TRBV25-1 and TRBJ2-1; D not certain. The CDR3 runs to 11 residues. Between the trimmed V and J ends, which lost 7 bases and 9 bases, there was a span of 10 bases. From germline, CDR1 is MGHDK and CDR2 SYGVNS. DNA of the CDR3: TGTGCCAGCACCTCGACTCGTGAGCAGTTCTTC. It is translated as CASTSTREQFF.